These 13 T cell receptor beta chains share one sample of origin, sequenced in a study of graft-versus-host responses after intestinal transplantation. Antigen specificity for these receptors is unknown. The table came from immunoSEQ multiplex PCR; TCRdb's copy has only in-frame clones and leaves some out. The sample has approximately 97,000 clones, roughly 91% seen once; the top ten hold under 0.2%. Here the sequenced sample was unstimulated CD4+ T cells sorted from spleen or lymph node cells, taken before transplant. The receptors originated from a human donor who was the organ donor for an intestinal transplant.

This clone was seen only once. This chain connects TRBV4-1 to TRBJ2-7; D gene ambiguous. The CDR3 is made up of 13 amino acids. Germline-derived CDR1 and CDR2 are MGHRA and YSYEKL. The V gene lost 3 bases and the J gene lost 7 bases, with 13 bases spanning the gap. CDR3: CASSQAVVEEQYF. As DNA, the CDR3 is TGCGCCAGCAGCCAGGCCGTAGTGGAGGAGCAGTACTTC.

This chain links TRBV18 with TRBJ2-7; no clear D gene. The germline CDR1 and CDR2 sequences are KGHSH and LQKENI. The CDR3 runs 12 residues. V was clipped by 6 bases and J by 3 bases, with 9 bases between them. The chain's CDR3 is CASSRVDYEQYF. The CDR3 coding sequence is TGTGCCAGCTCCCGGGTGGACTACGAGCAGTACTTC.

The chain couples TRBV7-2 to TRBJ2-2, with 7 bases aligning to TRBD1. V was pared by 4 bases and J by 5 bases, with 7 bases of the junction left unmatched. The CDR3 extends over 15 amino acids. Germline V gives CDR1 SGHTA, CDR2 FQGNSA. The CDR3 region is CASSSTGSGTGELFF. The DNA of the CDR3 is TGTGCCAGCAGCTCGACAGGGTCCGGGACCGGGGAGCTGTTTTTT.

This chain links TRBV6-1 with TRBJ2-1; possibly TRBD1 for D (6 bases). Trimming took 4 bases from V and 15 from J, leaving 25 bases between them. The length of the CDR3 is 15 residues. Germline V gene data show CDR1 as MNHNS and CDR2 as SASEGT. The CDR3 coding sequence is TGTGCCAGCAGTGTAGGGGGTTTGCGGGCAGGCCGAGGGTTCTTC. This sequence encodes CASSVGGLRAGRGFF.

The genes are TRBV28 and TRBJ1-2; 11 bases are a match to TRBD1. Trimming at V came to 5 bases and at J to 8 bases, leaving 7 bases not matched to a gene. Germline CDR1 is MDHEN and CDR2 is SYDVKM. CDR3 size: 14 residues. CDR3 sequence reads: CASSPGWTGGGYTF. In DNA form, the CDR3 reads TGTGCCAGCAGTCCCGGATGGACAGGGGGCGGCTACACCTTC.

This rearrangement joins TRBV10-3 to TRBJ1-1; 8 nucleotides agree with TRBD1. V was pared by 6 bases and J by 10 bases, with 7 bases of the junction left unmatched. CDR1 and CDR2 from the germline V gene are ENHRY and SYGVKD. The length of the CDR3 is 12 residues. The CDR3 protein is CAISPGQVGAFF. The CDR3 bases are TGTGCCATCAGCCCGGGACAGGTTGGAGCTTTCTTT.

This rearrangement joins TRBV6-5 to TRBJ2-7; a possible D gene is TRBD2 (5 bases). CDR1 and CDR2 (germline): MNHEY, SVGAGI. With 6 bases removed from V and 7 bases from J, the gap between germline ends came to 16 bases. This CDR3 has 13 residues. CDR3 protein: CASSRGAVVEQYF. The CDR3 DNA reads TGTGCCAGCAGCCGGGGAGCAGTCGTAGAGCAGTACTTC.

The rearrangement joins TRBV18 to TRBJ1-6; D gene uncertain. The V end lost 4 bases, the J end lost 10 bases, and 14 bases lay between the germline ends. The germline V gene encodes CDR1 KGHSH and CDR2 LQKENI. The CDR3 is made up of 14 amino acids. Here the CDR3 DNA reads TGTGCCAGCTCACGGGAGTCCCTTGGCTCACCCCTCCACTTT. This codes for CASSRESLGSPLHF.

This clone showed up just once. The genes are TRBV27 and TRBJ2-7; D perhaps matches TRBD1 (6 bases). V lost 4 bases and J lost 2, with 18 bases in between. Germline V gene lookup returns CDR1 MNHEY and CDR2 SMNVEV (reference sequence). This CDR3 region has 16 residues. CDR3 nucleotide sequence: TGTGCCAGCAGTTCCCTACAGACAGGTAGGACCTACGAGCAGTACTTC. It translates to CASSSLQTGRTYEQYF.

The chain's CDR3 is CASSMSGANVLTF. CDR3 nucleotide sequence: TGTGCCAGCAGCATGTCTGGGGCCAACGTCCTGACTTTC. The rearrangement joins TRBV25-1 to TRBJ2-6; D unclear. CDR1 is MGHDK, CDR2 SYGVNS, per germline. The germline V and J ends were trimmed by 6 bases and 1 base, with 4 bases remaining between them. The CDR3 extends over 13 amino acids.

In its sample, this clone was seen once. This chain uses TRBV11-2 with TRBJ2-1; weak D call: TRBD2 (6 bases). The V gene's germline CDR1 is SGHAT and CDR2 FQNNGV. V was cut by 3 bases and J by 0 bases, with 15 bases left in between. This CDR3 is 17 amino acids long. The CDR3 here is CASSFSTGLSSYNEQFF. The CDR3 DNA is TGTGCCAGCAGCTTTTCCACAGGACTAAGCTCCTACAATGAGCAGTTCTTC.

Regarding this clone: Mismatch with germline at one junction end may stem from a read error. This chain connects TRBV10-2 to TRBJ1-1; maybe TRBD1 (6 bases). Germline CDR1 is WSHSY and CDR2 is SAAADI. The CDR3 totals 14 residues. This CDR3 reads CAGSEGQKNTEAFF. DNA of the CDR3: TGCGCCGGCAGCGAGGGACAAAAGAACACTGAAGCTTTCTTT.

This chain joins TRBV5-1 and TRBJ1-5, with D hard to call. The CDR3 is 15 amino acids. Germline-derived CDR1 and CDR2 are SGHRS and YFSETQ. Trimming left V 0 bases short and J 0 bases short, with 7 bases between. The CDR3: CASSLDRSSNQPQHF. In DNA, the CDR3 is TGCGCCAGCAGCTTGGACAGAAGTAGCAATCAGCCCCAGCATTTT.